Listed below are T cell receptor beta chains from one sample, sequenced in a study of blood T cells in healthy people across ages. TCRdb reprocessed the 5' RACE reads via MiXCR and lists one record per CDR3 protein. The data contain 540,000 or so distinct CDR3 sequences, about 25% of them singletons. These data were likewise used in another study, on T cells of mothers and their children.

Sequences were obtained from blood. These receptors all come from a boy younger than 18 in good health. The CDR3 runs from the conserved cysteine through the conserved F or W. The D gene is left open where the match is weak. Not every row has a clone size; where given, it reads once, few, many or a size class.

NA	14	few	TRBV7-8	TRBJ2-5	TGTGCCAGCAGCTTAGTAAGACTAGGAGAGACCCAGTACTTC	CASSLVRLGETQYF
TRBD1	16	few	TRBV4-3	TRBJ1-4	TGCGCCAGCAGCCAGGGGGTTGGGGCGTCCCAGGGGGGACTGTTTTTT	CASSQGVGASQGGLFF
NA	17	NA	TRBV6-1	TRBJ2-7	TGTGCCAGCAGTGAAGGTTTTGGAGGGGGGAGCAAGTACGAGCAGTACTTC	CASSEGFGGGSKYEQYF
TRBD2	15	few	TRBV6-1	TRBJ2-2	TGTGCCAGCAGTGCTAGCGGGGGATACACCGGGGAGCTGTTTTTT	CASSASGGYTGELFF
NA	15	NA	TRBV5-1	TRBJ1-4	TGCGCCAGCAGCACAGGACAGCGCAATAATGAAAAACTGTTTTTT	CASSTGQRNNEKLFF
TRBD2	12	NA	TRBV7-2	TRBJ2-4	TGTGCCAGCGGCACGGGAGGCGGGATTCAGTACTTC	CASGTGGGIQYF
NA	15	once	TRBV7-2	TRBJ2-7	TGTGCCAGCAGCTCCGCTAGCGTCAGTTACTACGAGCAGTACTTC	CASSSASVSYYEQYF
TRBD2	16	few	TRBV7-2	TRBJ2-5	TGTGCCAGCAGCCTAACTAGCGGCGCGTATCTACGAGGGCAGTACTTC	CASSLTSGAYLRGQYF
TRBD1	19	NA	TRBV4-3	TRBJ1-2	TGCGCCAGCAGCCAAGGAGTTCAGACAGGGGACGAAGCTAACTATGGCTACACCTTC	CASSQGVQTGDEANYGYTF
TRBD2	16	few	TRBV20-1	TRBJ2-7	TGCAGTGCTAGAGATTCGACTAGCGGACTATCCTACGAGCAGTACTTC	CSARDSTSGLSYEQYF
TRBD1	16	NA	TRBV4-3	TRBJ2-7	TGCGCCAGCAGCCAAGGTCGAACAGGGGATACGTACGAGCAGTACTTC	CASSQGRTGDTYEQYF
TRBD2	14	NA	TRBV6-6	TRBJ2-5	TGTGCCAGCAGTCGGGCGGGGGAACAAGAGACCCAGTACTTC	CASSRAGEQETQYF
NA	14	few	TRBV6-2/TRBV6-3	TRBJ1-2	TGTGCCAGCAGCCTCGGACCGTTTCGAGATGGCTACACCTTC	CASSLGPFRDGYTF
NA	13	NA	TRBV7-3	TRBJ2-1	TGTGCCAGCAGCTTAGCTTCTCTGGCGCAGCAGTTCTTC	CASSLASLAQQFF
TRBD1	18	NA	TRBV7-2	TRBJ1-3	TGTGCCAGCACCTCCAGCCCAGCTCAGGGGGCCTCAGGAAACACCATATATTTT	CASTSSPAQGASGNTIYF
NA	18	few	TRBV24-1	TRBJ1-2	TGTGCCACCAGTGATGGGGGGATCAAGGGGGAGTTGAGCTATGGCTACACCTTC	CATSDGGIKGELSYGYTF
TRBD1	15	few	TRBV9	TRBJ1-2	TGTGCCAGCAGCGCAACAGGGGTGGTTGGGTATGGCTACACCTTC	CASSATGVVGYGYTF
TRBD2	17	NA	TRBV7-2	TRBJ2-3	TGTGCCAGCAGCTTAGATGGCGGGAGGCCGCGACCAGATACGCAGTATTTT	CASSLDGGRPRPDTQYF
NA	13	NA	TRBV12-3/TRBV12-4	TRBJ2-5	TGTGCCAGCACCGGGACTCCCCAAGAGACCCAGTACTTC	CASTGTPQETQYF
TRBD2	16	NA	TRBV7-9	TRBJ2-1	TGTGCCAGCAGCCCGAGCGCCGGATGGACTAGTAATGAGCAGTTCTTC	CASSPSAGWTSNEQFF
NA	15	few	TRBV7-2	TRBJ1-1	TGTGCCAGCAGCCCAACGACAGCCCGGAACACTGAAGCTTTCTTT	CASSPTTARNTEAFF
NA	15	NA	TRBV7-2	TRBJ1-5	TGTGCCAGCAGCTCCCAGGGATCGGTCAATCAGCCCCAGCATTTT	CASSSQGSVNQPQHF
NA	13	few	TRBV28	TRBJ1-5	TGTGCCAGCGACCCCCATAGCAATCAGCCCCAGCATTTT	CASDPHSNQPQHF
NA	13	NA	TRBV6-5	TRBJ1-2	TGTGCCAGCAGTTACTCTGGGCGGTATGGCTACACCTTC	CASSYSGRYGYTF
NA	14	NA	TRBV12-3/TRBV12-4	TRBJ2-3	TGTGCCAGCAGCCCCGGGACCCAGGGGGATACGCAGTATTTT	CASSPGTQGDTQYF
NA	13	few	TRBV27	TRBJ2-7	TGTGCCAGCAGTTTAAAGGGTACCTACGAGCAGTACTTC	CASSLKGTYEQYF
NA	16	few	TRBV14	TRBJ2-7	TGTGCCAGCAGCCAATTTCTTTGGGGGGCCCGCTACGAGCAATACTTC	CASSQFLWGARYEQYF
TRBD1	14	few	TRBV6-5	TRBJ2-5	TGTGCCAGCAGACGGACAGGGGGGATGGAGACCCAGTACTTC	CASRRTGGMETQYF
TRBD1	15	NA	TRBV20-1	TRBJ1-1	TGCAGTGCTAGATACGGACAGGGGGCTTTCCCTGAAGCTTTCTTT	CSARYGQGAFPEAFF
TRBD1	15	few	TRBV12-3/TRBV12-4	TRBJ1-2	TGTGCCAGCAGTGACCGGACAGGGATTCACTATGGCTACACCTTC	CASSDRTGIHYGYTF
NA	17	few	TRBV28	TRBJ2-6	TGTGCCAGCAGTTTACGGGAAAGGGCCATAAAAATCGGCGTCCTGACTTTC	CASSLRERAIKIGVLTF
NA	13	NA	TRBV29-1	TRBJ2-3	TGCAGCGTTGAAGTCCAGGGGACAGATACGCAGTATTTT	CSVEVQGTDTQYF
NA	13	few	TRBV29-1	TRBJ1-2	TGCAGCGTTGAGTCTGTAGGGTTCTATGGCTACACCTTC	CSVESVGFYGYTF
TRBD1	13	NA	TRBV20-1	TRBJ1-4	TGCAGTGCTAGGCCCAGGGGGAGGGAAAAACTGTTTTTT	CSARPRGREKLFF
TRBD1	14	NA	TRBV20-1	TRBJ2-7	TGCAGTGCTCAGGACAGGGCCAACTCCTACGAGCAGTACTTC	CSAQDRANSYEQYF
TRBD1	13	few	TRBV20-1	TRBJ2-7	TGCAGTGCTAGGGGACAGGGGGCAGGCGAGCAGTACTTC	CSARGQGAGEQYF
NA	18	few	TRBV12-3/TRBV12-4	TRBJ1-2	TGTGCCAGCAGTTCGACCAGGATTTTCCCCGTCCCAAACTATGGCTACACCTTC	CASSSTRIFPVPNYGYTF
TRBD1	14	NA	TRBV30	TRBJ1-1	TGTGCCTGGAGTCTCCCAGGGGGCAACACTGAAGCTTTCTTT	CAWSLPGGNTEAFF
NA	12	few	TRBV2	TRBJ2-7	TGTGCCAGCTCGGACTCCCTGGGCGAGCAGTACTTC	CASSDSLGEQYF
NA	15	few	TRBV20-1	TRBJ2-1	TGCAGCGTTAGCCGAACAGCGGGTTACTACAATGAGCAGTTCTTC	CSVSRTAGYYNEQFF
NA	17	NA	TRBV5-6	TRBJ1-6	TGTGCCAGCAGCGAAGCGTGGGAGAGCTCCTATAATTCACCCCACCACTTT	CASSEAWESSYNSPHHF
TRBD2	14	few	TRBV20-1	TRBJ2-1	TGCAGTGCTCCCCTCTCCGGGAGGGACAATGAGCAGTTCTTC	CSAPLSGRDNEQFF